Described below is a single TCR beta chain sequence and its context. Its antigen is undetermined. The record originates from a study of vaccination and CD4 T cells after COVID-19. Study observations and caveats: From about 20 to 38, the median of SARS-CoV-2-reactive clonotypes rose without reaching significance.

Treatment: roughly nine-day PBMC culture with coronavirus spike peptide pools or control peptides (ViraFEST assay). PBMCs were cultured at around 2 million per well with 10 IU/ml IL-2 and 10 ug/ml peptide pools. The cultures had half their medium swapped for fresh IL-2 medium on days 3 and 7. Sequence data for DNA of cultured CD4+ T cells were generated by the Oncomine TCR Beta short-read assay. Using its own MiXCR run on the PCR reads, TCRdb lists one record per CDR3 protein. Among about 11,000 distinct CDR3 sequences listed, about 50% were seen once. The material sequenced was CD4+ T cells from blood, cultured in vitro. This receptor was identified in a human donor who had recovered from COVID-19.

DNA of the CDR3: TGTGCCAGCAGCCAAGTAGCCGGAGTCTCTGGGGCCAACGTCCTGACTTTC. This gives the protein CASSQVAGVSGANVLTF. This sequence joins TRBV4-2 and TRBJ2-6; no clear D. CDR3 size: 17 residues. Per germline, CDR1 LGHNA and CDR2 YNFKEQ. Between the trimmed V and J ends, which lost 1 base and 0 bases, there was a span of 10 bases.